The clone carrying this T cell receptor (beta chain) occurred once. Its antigen is as yet unknown. It was across several immunoSEQ plates that each subset's genomic DNA was evenly split. Sequencing used immunoSEQ multiplex PCR; TCRdb keeps in-frame clones, though not all of them. The sample gives roughly 680,000 clones, over 55% of which show up once; under 2% is in the top ten. HIV-negative, healthy adults without recent acute infections or vaccinations were the donors. Investigators divided CD4+ cells into CD45RA+ naive and CD45RA-negative memory subsets. This entry is derived from a study of shared clonotypes between healthy human individuals. Whole-study findings and limits: It was the non-shared clonotypes that had lower generation probabilities than clonotypes shared by all four donors.

V was clipped by 4 bases and J by 1 base, with 11 bases between them. Germline V gene lookup returns CDR1 SGHTA and CDR2 FQGNSA. The CDR3 has 14 residues. Sequenced: memory CD4+ T cells sorted from blood. Subset: CD45RA-negative fraction. J is TRBJ2-7 and V is TRBV7-2, with D tentatively TRBD1 (6 bases). The source is a woman in her twenties or thirties in good health. The CDR3 region has the DNA TGTGCCAGCAGCTCATATCAGGGGTCCTACGAGCAGTACTTC. Translated, it gives CASSSYQGSYEQYF.